Listed below are T cell receptor beta chains from one sample, sequenced in a study of identifying expanded T cells in peripheral blood. Measured with immunoSEQ multiplex PCR; TCRdb has only the in-frame clones, and not every one. The repertoire consists of 50,000 to 65,000 clones, with over 80% occurring once and the leading ten covering approximately 19%. Sequencing was performed on blood. The receptors derive from a person aged 18 to 75 in good health. Both conserved end residues are part of each CDR3. The order of the fields is V gene, clone size, D gene, J gene, CDR3 length, CDR3 DNA, CDR3 protein. The D gene is left open where the match is weak. For some rows the clone size is stated as once, few or many, or as a class when expanded; others skip it.

TRBV19	.	.	TRBJ2-1	16	TGTGCCAGTAGTATTGGGGGGCGGAGCTCCTACAATGAGCAGTTCTTC	CASSIGGRSSYNEQFF
TRBV27	.	.	TRBJ1-1	14	TGTGCCAGCAGTTCACCGGGTGGGAACACTGAAGCTTTCTTT	CASSSPGGNTEAFF
TRBV6-5	.	.	TRBJ1-1	14	TGTGCCAGCAGTTATACCGAGGCCCGCACTGAAGCTTTCTTT	CASSYTEARTEAFF
TRBV7-2	.	.	TRBJ2-2	14	TGTGCCAGCAGCTTATGGGGGAACACCGGGGAGCTGTTTTTT	CASSLWGNTGELFF
TRBV5-4	few	TRBD2	TRBJ2-5	16	TGTGCCAGCAGCTTGGCGGGGGGGCCCGACCAAGAGACCCAGTACTTC	CASSLAGGPDQETQYF
TRBV5-4	.	.	TRBJ2-3	15	TGTGCCAGCAGCGACCCCGGGGTTAGCACAGATACGCAGTATTTT	CASSDPGVSTDTQYF
TRBV19	.	TRBD1	TRBJ1-1	16	TGTGCCAGTAGTATTCGGGACAGGGGGAGAGGGGCTGAAGCTTTCTTT	CASSIRDRGRGAEAFF
TRBV2	.	.	TRBJ1-5	14	TGTGCCAGCAGTGACAGGGGTCGCAATCAGCCCCAGCATTTT	CASSDRGRNQPQHF
TRBV5-1	.	TRBD1	TRBJ1-4	15	TGCGCCAGCAGCTTGGGGACAGGGTGGGATGAAAAACTGTTTTTT	CASSLGTGWDEKLFF
TRBV28	few	TRBD1	TRBJ1-1	14	TGTGCCAGCAGTACCGGGACAGGAATAACCAAAGCTTTCTTT	CASSTGTGITKAFF
TRBV7-2	.	TRBD1	TRBJ2-4	15	TGTGCCAGCAGCTTACAGGACAGGCTCCAAAACATTCAGTACTTC	CASSLQDRLQNIQYF
TRBV29-1	.	TRBD1	TRBJ1-5	16	TGCAGCGCGTACCAACCCGCAGGGGGAAAGGATCAGCCCCAGCATTTT	CSAYQPAGGKDQPQHF
TRBV10-3	once	TRBD2	TRBJ2-1	18	TGTGCCATCAGTGAGTCCCAAATGTCTAGCGGCCTATACAATGAGCAGTTCTTC	CAISESQMSSGLYNEQFF
TRBV6-1	.	.	TRBJ2-3	15	TGTGCCAGCAGTGCGATGTCGATTTCGGCCGATACGCAGTATTTT	CASSAMSISADTQYF
TRBV18	once	.	TRBJ2-2	13	TGTGCCAGCTCAACCACAGGGACCGGGGAGCTGTTTTTT	CASSTTGTGELFF
TRBV5-6	.	.	TRBJ1-2	15	TGTGCCAGCAGCTGGGATAGACAGTCTAACTATGGCTACACCTTC	CASSWDRQSNYGYTF
TRBV11-2	.	.	TRBJ2-1	16	TGTGCCAGCAGCTTAATAGGGTCGAGCTCCTACAATGAGCAGTTCTTC	CASSLIGSSSYNEQFF
TRBV5-1	.	TRBD1	TRBJ2-6	19	TGCGCCAGCAGCTTAACCGTGGTGGACAGGGGCTCTGGGGCCAACGTCCTGACTTTC	CASSLTVVDRGSGANVLTF
TRBV7-2	.	TRBD2	TRBJ2-1	13	TGTGCCAGCAGCTCTGTCGCGGGGACTAGTAAGTTCTTC	CASSSVAGTSKFF
TRBV18	.	.	TRBJ1-2	13	TGTGCCAGCTCACACAAACAGTCCTATGGCTACACCTTC	CASSHKQSYGYTF
TRBV19	.	TRBD2	TRBJ2-1	20	TGTGCCAGTAGTATAGCCCGTAGCGGGAGGCTTCTCGGTTCCTACAATGAGCAGTTCTTC	CASSIARSGRLLGSYNEQFF
TRBV9	few	TRBD2	TRBJ2-7	15	TGTGCCAGCAGCGAGGGGAGCGGGAGGGTTTACGAGCAGTACTTC	CASSEGSGRVYEQYF
TRBV6-1	.	.	TRBJ1-2	12	TGTGCCGCCCGCCGGGACCTTCACCGGTACACCTTC	CAARRDLHRYTF
TRBV2	.	.	TRBJ2-3	15	TGTGCCAGCAGTGAACGCGCTACTAGCACAGATACGCAGTATTTT	CASSERATSTDTQYF
TRBV2	.	TRBD1	TRBJ1-1	14	TGTGCCAGCGCACTAAGGGCAGGGGGGACTGAAGCTTTCTTT	CASALRAGGTEAFF
TRBV6-6	once	TRBD1	TRBJ1-2	14	TGTGCCAGCAGCCCCCTCGGACAGGAGTATGGCTACACCTTC	CASSPLGQEYGYTF
TRBV5-4	.	TRBD2	TRBJ2-3	17	TGTGCCAGCAGCCCCCCCCTCCGGGACTACAGCACAGATACGCAGTATTTT	CASSPPLRDYSTDTQYF
TRBV7-9	.	.	TRBJ1-1	18	TGTGCCAGCAGCCTTACGTCGAGGGGACCCCTGGGGGGCACTGAAGCTTTCTTT	CASSLTSRGPLGGTEAFF
TRBV19	once	.	TRBJ2-6	14	TGTGCCAGTAGGGGGGACTCTGGGGCCAACGTCCTGACTTTC	CASRGDSGANVLTF
TRBV9	.	.	TRBJ2-2	13	TGTGCCAGCAGCGTACAGGGAACCGGGGAGCTGTTTTTT	CASSVQGTGELFF
TRBV18	.	.	TRBJ1-1	15	TGTGCCAGCTCACCAACCCAGGGTCTGGACACTGAAGCTTTCTTT	CASSPTQGLDTEAFF
TRBV6-6	.	.	TRBJ1-6	13	TGTGCCAGCAGTCCCTACGGGAATTCACCCCTCCACTTT	CASSPYGNSPLHF
TRBV28	.	TRBD1	TRBJ1-2	16	TGTGCCAGCACCGCTCTGGACAGGGGCCTTAACTATGGCTACACCTTC	CASTALDRGLNYGYTF
TRBV7-9	few	TRBD2	TRBJ2-5	18	TGTGCCAGCAGCTCGAATTTTTTAGCGGGGGGGCGGCGAGAGACCCAGTACTTC	CASSSNFLAGGRRETQYF
TRBV18	.	.	TRBJ2-1	15	TGTGCCAGCTCACCACGATTTAGCGGAAGTAATGAGCAGTTCTTC	CASSPRFSGSNEQFF
TRBV21-1	.	.	TRBJ2-7	14	TGTGCCAGCAGCAAACTACAGGGCCCCTACGAGCAGTACTTC	CASSKLQGPYEQYF
TRBV14	few	.	TRBJ2-1	16	TGTGCCAGCAGCCAAGAATCGGGGTTACCCTACAATGAGCAGTTCTTC	CASSQESGLPYNEQFF
TRBV5-4	few	TRBD1	TRBJ2-3	15	TGTGCCAGCAGCTTTTCCACAGGGGGCACAGATACGCAGTATTTT	CASSFSTGGTDTQYF
TRBV6-4	.	.	TRBJ1-5	12	TGTGCCAGCAGCACGGGAGATCAGCCCCAGCATTTT	CASSTGDQPQHF
TRBV28	.	.	TRBJ1-2	14	TGTGCCAGCAGTTTAGGGCTCCACAGGGATGGCTACACCTTC	CASSLGLHRDGYTF
TRBV5-1	.	.	TRBJ2-6	15	TGCGCCAGCAGCTTGCTGCAAACTGGGGCCAACGTCCTGACTTTC	CASSLLQTGANVLTF
TRBV21-1	.	.	TRBJ2-4	14	TGTGCCAGCAGTCCCGGAAAAGCCAAAAACATTCAGTACTTC	CASSPGKAKNIQYF
TRBV6-1	.	.	TRBJ2-7	12	TGTGCCAGTCGCAGGGACTCCTACGAGCAGTACTTC	CASRRDSYEQYF
TRBV2	few	.	TRBJ1-5	14	TGTGCCAGCAGTGACTTTGATAGCAATCAGCCCCAGCATTTT	CASSDFDSNQPQHF
TRBV29-1	.	.	TRBJ2-1	12	TGCAGCGTTGAGATCAGCGGGAATGAGCAGTTCTTC	CSVEISGNEQFF
TRBV5-1	.	TRBD1	TRBJ1-3	16	TGCGCCAGCAGCCGGATGACAGGGGGTTCTGGAAACACCATATATTTT	CASSRMTGGSGNTIYF
TRBV7-9	.	TRBD1	TRBJ1-1	14	TGTGCCAGCAGCCCACAGGGGGAGGCCACTGAAGCTTTCTTT	CASSPQGEATEAFF
TRBV7-2	.	.	TRBJ2-5	11	TGTGCCAGCAGTTTTGGAGAGACCCAGTACTTC	CASSFGETQYF
TRBV5-6	.	.	TRBJ1-4	15	TGTGCCAGTTTCTCCCTATCGACAGGCAATGAAAAACTGTTTTTT	CASFSLSTGNEKLFF
TRBV5-1	.	TRBD1	TRBJ2-3	16	TGCGCCAGCAGATCGGGGACAGGGTATAGCACAGATACGCAGTATTTT	CASRSGTGYSTDTQYF
TRBV5-6	.	TRBD1	TRBJ2-3	16	TGTGCCAGCAGCTTGGGGCCGGGACAGGGAGGAGATACGCAGTATTTT	CASSLGPGQGGDTQYF
TRBV2	.	TRBD2	TRBJ2-1	16	TGTGCCAGCAGCGGCATCGGAACTAGCGGCAACAATGAGCAGTTCTTC	CASSGIGTSGNNEQFF
TRBV6-6	once	.	TRBJ1-3	15	TGTGCCAGCAGCCCTGGGGGAACATCTGGAAACACCATATATTTT	CASSPGGTSGNTIYF
TRBV4-1	once	.	TRBJ2-3	14	TGCGCCAGCAGCCAAGAACAGGGTGGGGATACGCAGTATTTT	CASSQEQGGDTQYF
TRBV5-1	.	.	TRBJ1-1	15	TGCGCCAGCAGAAGCAGGGGCCTGCCGAACACTGAAGCTTTCTTT	CASRSRGLPNTEAFF
TRBV9	.	TRBD1	TRBJ2-6	15	TGTGCCAGCAGCCCACGGACAGGGAGCAGGGATGTCCTGACTTTC	CASSPRTGSRDVLTF
TRBV6-6	.	TRBD2	TRBJ2-7	15	TGTGCCAGCAGTCCCGGCGGGAGGGACTCCTACGAGCAGTACTTC	CASSPGGRDSYEQYF
TRBV2	once	.	TRBJ1-1	13	TGTGCCAGCAAGGGATCTGGACAAAAGGGAGGATTCTTT	CASKGSGQKGGFF
TRBV19	once	.	TRBJ1-5	14	TGTGCCAGTAGTTTCCGGGACAACAATCAGCCCCAGCATTTT	CASSFRDNNQPQHF